Below, one TCR beta chain is given with its context. Its binding antigen is unknown. No much larger clone exists at a distance of one base, and base qualities are not known. Here V drops 3 bases and J drops 7 bases, and the junction holds 14 bases not matched to any gene. CDR1 and CDR2 are read off the germline V gene (reference sequence) as DFQATT and SNEGSKA. From its cysteine to its phenylalanine, the CDR3 spans 15 amino acids. The kept DNA is CDR3 alone, 45 bases in frame from the first base. The CDR3 regions of human TCRbeta chains were subjected to immunosequencing. The authors' pipeline ran thus. Repertoire TCRs were checked for matches against a reference library of SARS-CoV-2-specific TCRs that had been generated using the MIRA antigen-specificity platform. Breadth meant the fraction of unique TCRs that were SARS-CoV-2-associated, whereas depth meant the fraction of total T cells that were SARS-CoV-2-associated. Using the MIRA data, each spike-specific TCR was mapped to the spike region that the TCR reacts to and placed in a CD4 or CD8 class. Log10-transformed breadth and depth values were compared by one-way ANOVA with Sidak's multiple comparisons tests. This immuneACCESS table, as held by TCRdb, lists in-frame sequences with V and J called but not all clones. Of the missing ones, under half trace to an unresolved V gene in checked studies; the others have no known cause. That table supplies the V and J calls and clone size; D and trimming were determined from the DNA. In all, the sample holds about 140,000 clones, and 90% of those were seen once. The ten biggest clones cover 3.4% of the sample.

The time point label for this specimen denotes: baseline before first vaccination. Vaccinee samples were obtained from the UK trials COV001 and COV002, which included a single-blind randomized controlled phase 2/3 trial of AZD1222 (ChAdOx1 nCoV-19) in healthy adults. For TCRbeta chain sequencing, PBMC samples from trial participants were taken at day 0 and at day 28 after the second dose. The data were taken from a study of T cell responses to AZD1222 COVID-19 vaccine (dated by TCRdb to the early 2020s). For context, the study as a whole: AZD1222 recipients whose second dose came at about 4 weeks and those whose second dose came at about 12 weeks were combined into one group, since spike-specific TCR depth and breadth did not differ between the two schedules. TCR sequencing covered approximately 230 trial participants: some 210 given two doses of AZD1222 and 26 given two doses of MenACWY control vaccine. Trial participants were enrolled by age into subgroups of 18-55, 56-69 and 70-plus years, and roughly 150, 30 and 60 TCR-sequenced participants, respectively, were included in these subgroups.

Broad study findings and their caveats: The 56-69-year group was small, and its depth increase did not reach significance, likely because of low power. CD4 TCRs associated with the vaccine covered the entire spike protein, and the dominant responses were in regions 160-218 and 743-854. Conclusions about previously exposed vaccinees are limited, since just five or six AZD1222 recipients were seropositive for SARS-CoV-2 at baseline. Reportedly, almost half of the unique spike-specific TCRs recognized epitopes lying outside the regions that are mutated in the B.1.351 and B.1.1.7 variants. Most participants were white British and females outnumbered males, and the authors suggested that clonal diversity may have been underestimated. Because no samples from the day 14 peak response were available, repertoires could be characterized only after the peak T cell response. After two AZD1222 doses, spike-specific TCR breadth and depth were significantly higher than at day 0 and than in MenACWY recipients.

This receptor chain uses TRBV20-1 and TRBJ2-7; 8 central bases correspond to TRBD2. The receptor was derived from an adult in good health. Material: peripheral blood, obtained on day 0 of AZD1222 vaccination. The nucleotides are TGCAGTGCTAGTAGCTTGGGACTAGTAATAGGTGAGCAGTACTTC. It codes for CSASSLGLVIGEQYF.